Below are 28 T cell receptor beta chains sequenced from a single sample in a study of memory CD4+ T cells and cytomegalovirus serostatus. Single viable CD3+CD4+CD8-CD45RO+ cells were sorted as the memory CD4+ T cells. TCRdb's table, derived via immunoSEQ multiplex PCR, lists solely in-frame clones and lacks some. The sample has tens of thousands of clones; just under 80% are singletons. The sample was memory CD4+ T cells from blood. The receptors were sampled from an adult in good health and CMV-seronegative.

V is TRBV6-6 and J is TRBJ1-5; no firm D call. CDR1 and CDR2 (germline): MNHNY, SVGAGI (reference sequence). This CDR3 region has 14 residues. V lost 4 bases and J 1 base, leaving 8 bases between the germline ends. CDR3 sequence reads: CASSSRRSNQPQHF. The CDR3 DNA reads TGTGCCAGCAGTTCTAGGCGCAGCAATCAGCCCCAGCATTTT.

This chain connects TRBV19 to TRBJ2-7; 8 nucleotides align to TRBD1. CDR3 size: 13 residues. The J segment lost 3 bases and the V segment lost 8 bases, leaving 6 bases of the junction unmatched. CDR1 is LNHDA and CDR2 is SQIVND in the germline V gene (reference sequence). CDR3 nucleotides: TGTGCCAGTTCGGACAGGGCGGGCTACGAGCAGTACTTC. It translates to CASSDRAGYEQYF.

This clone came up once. The CDR3 DNA is TGTGCCAGCAGCCCCGCAGGGGTGAACACTGAAGCTTTCTTT. This encodes CASSPAGVNTEAFF. The rearrangement joins TRBV7-2 to TRBJ1-1; D may be TRBD1 (6 bases). This CDR3 contains 14 residues. Per the germline V gene, CDR1 is SGHTA and CDR2 is FQGNSA. Trimming cost V 5 bases and J 0 bases, with 10 bases left between them.

CDR3 residues: CASSPTTYEQYF. The DNA for the CDR3 is TGTGCCAGCAGCCCGACAACCTACGAGCAGTACTTC. This rearrangement joins TRBV2 to TRBJ2-7; D is unresolved. V was shortened by 6 bases and J by 2 bases, with 8 bases between the two germline ends. Germline-derived CDR1 and CDR2 are SNHLY and FYNNEI. The length of the CDR3 is 12 residues. The complete variable domain, with remaining parts taken from reference TRBV2 and TRBJ2-7, reads EPEVTQTPSHQVTQMGQEVILRCVPISNHLYFYWYRQILGQKVEFLVSFYNNEISEKSEIFDDQFSVERPDGSNFTLKIRSTKLEDSAMYFCASSPTTYEQYFGPGTRLTVT.

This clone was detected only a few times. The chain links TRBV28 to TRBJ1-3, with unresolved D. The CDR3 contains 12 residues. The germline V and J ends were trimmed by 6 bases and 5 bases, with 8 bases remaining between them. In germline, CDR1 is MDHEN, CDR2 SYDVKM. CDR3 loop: CASRSERNTIYF. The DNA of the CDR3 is TGTGCCAGCAGGTCAGAAAGAAACACCATATATTTT.

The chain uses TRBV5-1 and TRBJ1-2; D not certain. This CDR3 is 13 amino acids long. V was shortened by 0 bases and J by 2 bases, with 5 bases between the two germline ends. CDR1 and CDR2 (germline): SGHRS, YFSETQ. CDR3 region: CASSLGSNYGYTF. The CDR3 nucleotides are TGCGCCAGCAGCTTGGGGTCGAACTATGGCTACACCTTC.

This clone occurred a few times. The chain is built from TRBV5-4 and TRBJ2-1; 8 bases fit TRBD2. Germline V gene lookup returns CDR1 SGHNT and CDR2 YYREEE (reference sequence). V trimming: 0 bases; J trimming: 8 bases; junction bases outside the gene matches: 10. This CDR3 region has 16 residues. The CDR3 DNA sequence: TGTGCCAGCAGCTTGGCAGCGGGGGCCCCATCCGATGAGCAGTTCTTC. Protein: CASSLAAGAPSDEQFF.

CDR3 coding DNA: TGTGCCAGCAGCTTGGGTACAGGGGGTCGCCACGAGCAGTACTTC. It codes for CASSLGTGGRHEQYF. This chain uses TRBV11-2 with TRBJ2-7; 8 nucleotides align to TRBD1. This CDR3 is 15 amino acids long. Germline V gives CDR1 SGHAT, CDR2 FQNNGV. V lost 3 bases to trimming and J lost 5 bases; unmatched junction nucleotides: 9.

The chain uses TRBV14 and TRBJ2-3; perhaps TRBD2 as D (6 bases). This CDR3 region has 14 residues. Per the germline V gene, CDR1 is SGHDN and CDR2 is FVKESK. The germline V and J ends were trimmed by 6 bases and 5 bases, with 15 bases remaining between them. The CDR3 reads CASSKAGQVDTQYF. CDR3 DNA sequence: TGTGCCAGCAGTAAAGCGGGCCAGGTAGATACGCAGTATTTT. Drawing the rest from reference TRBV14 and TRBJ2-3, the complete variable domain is EAGVTQFPSHSVIEKGQTVTLRCDPISGHDNLYWYRRVMGKEIKFLLHFVKESKQDESGMPNNRFLAERTGGTYSTLKVQPAELEDSGVYFCASSKAGQVDTQYFGPGTRLTVL.

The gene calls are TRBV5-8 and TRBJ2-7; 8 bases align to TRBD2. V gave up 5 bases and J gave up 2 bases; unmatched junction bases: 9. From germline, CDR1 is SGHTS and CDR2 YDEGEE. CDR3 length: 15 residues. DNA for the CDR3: TGTGCCAGCAGTCGAGGACTAGCTGTAACCTACGAGCAGTACTTC. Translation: CASSRGLAVTYEQYF.

The CDR3 protein is CAPPPGGSGNTIYF. The CDR3 bases are TGTGCCCCACCCCCAGGGGGCTCTGGAAACACCATATATTTT. The chain employs TRBV27 and TRBJ1-3, with 7 bases lining up with TRBD1. V gave up 11 bases and J gave up 0 bases; unmatched junction bases: 7. Per the germline V gene, CDR1 is MNHEY and CDR2 is SMNVEV (reference sequence). The CDR3 is 14 residues long.

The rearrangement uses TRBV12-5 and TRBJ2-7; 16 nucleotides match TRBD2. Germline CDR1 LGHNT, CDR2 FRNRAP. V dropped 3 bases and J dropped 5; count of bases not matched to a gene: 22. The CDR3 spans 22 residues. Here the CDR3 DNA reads TGTGCTAGTGGTTTCCGGAGGCTGAGAGGGACTAGCGGGAGGGCCGGTCCCCACGAGCAGTACTTC. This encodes CASGFRRLRGTSGRAGPHEQYF.

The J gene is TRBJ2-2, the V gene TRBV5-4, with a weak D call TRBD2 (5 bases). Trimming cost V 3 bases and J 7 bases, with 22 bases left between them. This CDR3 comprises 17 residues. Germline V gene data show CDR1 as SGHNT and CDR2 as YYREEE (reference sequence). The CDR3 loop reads CASSSPHFGDLGGELFF. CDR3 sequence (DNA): TGTGCCAGCAGCTCCCCCCACTTCGGGGATTTGGGCGGGGAGCTGTTTTTT. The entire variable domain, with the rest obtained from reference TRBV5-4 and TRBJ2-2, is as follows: ETGVTQSPTHLIKTRGQQVTLRCSSQSGHNTVSWYQQALGQGPQFIFQYYREEENGRGNFPPRFSGLQFPNYSSELNVNALELDDSALYLCASSSPHFGDLGGELFFGEGSRLTVL.

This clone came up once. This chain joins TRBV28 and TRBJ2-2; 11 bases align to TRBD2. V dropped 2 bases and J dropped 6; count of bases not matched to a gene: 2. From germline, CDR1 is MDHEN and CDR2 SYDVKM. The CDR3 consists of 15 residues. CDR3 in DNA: TGTGCCAGCAGTTTAATAGCGGGAGGGCCCGGGGAGCTGTTTTTT. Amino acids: CASSLIAGGPGELFF.

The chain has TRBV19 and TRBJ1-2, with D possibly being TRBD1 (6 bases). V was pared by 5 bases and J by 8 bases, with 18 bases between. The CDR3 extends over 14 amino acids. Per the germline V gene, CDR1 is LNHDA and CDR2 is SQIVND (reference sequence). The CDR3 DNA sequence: TGTGCCAGTAGTCTCACGACAGGCAGGAAAGGCTACACCTTC. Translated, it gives CASSLTTGRKGYTF.

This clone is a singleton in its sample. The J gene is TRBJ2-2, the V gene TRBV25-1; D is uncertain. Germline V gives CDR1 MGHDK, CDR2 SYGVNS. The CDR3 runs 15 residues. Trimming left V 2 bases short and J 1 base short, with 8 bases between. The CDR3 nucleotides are TGTGCCAGCAGTGAAGGCACCCTGAACACCGGGGAGCTGTTTTTT. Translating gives CASSEGTLNTGELFF.

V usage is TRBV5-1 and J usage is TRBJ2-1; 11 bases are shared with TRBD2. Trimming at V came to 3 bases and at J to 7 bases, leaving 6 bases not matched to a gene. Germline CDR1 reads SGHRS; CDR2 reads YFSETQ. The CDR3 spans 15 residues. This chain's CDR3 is CASSSAGLAENEQFF. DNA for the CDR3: TGCGCCAGCAGCTCAGCGGGACTAGCGGAAAATGAGCAGTTCTTC.

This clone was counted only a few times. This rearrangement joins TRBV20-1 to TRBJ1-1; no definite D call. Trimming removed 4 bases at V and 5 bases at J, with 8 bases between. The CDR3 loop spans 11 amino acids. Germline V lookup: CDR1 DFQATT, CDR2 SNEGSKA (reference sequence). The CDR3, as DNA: TGCAGTGCTACTGAACGGACTGAAGCTTTCTTT. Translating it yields CSATERTEAFF.

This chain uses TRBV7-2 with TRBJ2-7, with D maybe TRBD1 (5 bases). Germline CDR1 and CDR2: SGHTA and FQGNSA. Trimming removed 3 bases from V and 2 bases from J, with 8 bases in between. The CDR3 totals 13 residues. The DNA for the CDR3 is TGTGCCAGCAGCTTTCGCAGGGCCTACGAGCAGTACTTC. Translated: CASSFRRAYEQYF.

CDR3 coding DNA: TGTGCCAGCAGCAAAACGGGGACTAGCGGTTCCTACGAGCAGTACTTC. This gives the protein CASSKTGTSGSYEQYF. This rearrangement joins TRBV7-2 to TRBJ2-7; 11 bases match TRBD2. CDR3 size: 16 residues. CDR1 is SGHTA and CDR2 is FQGNSA in the germline V gene. Trimming removed 5 bases from V and 1 base from J; junction bases left unmatched: 7.

The CDR3 region has the DNA TGTGCCAGCAGACCAAGCGGGCGAGAGACCCAGTACTTC. As protein: CASRPSGRETQYF. The chain links TRBV6-5 to TRBJ2-5; maybe TRBD2 (6 bases). Between the trimmed V and J ends, which lost 6 bases and 4 bases, there was a span of 12 bases. The CDR3 spans 13 residues. The V gene's germline CDR1 is MNHEY and CDR2 SVGAGI.

DNA of the CDR3: TGTGCCAGCAGTTTACAGGGGAGAGCCGGGGAGCTGTTTTTT. Translating gives CASSLQGRAGELFF. The chain uses TRBV27 and TRBJ2-2; D might be TRBD1 (6 bases). The CDR3 contains 14 residues. In germline, CDR1 is MNHEY, CDR2 SMNVEV (reference sequence). V lost 2 bases to trimming and J lost 6 bases, with 10 bases between them.

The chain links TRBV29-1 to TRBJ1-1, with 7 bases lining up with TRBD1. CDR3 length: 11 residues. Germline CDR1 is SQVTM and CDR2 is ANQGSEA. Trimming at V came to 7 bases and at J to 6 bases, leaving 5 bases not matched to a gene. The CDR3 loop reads CSGYRGAEAFF. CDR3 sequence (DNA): TGCAGCGGCTACAGGGGAGCTGAAGCTTTCTTT. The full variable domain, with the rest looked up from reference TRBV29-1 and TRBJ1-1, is SAVISQKPSRDICQRGTSLTIQCQVDSQVTMMFWYRQQPGQSLTLIATANQGSEATYESGFVIDKFPISRPNLTFSTLTVSNMSPEDSSIYLCSGYRGAEAFFGQGTRLTVV.

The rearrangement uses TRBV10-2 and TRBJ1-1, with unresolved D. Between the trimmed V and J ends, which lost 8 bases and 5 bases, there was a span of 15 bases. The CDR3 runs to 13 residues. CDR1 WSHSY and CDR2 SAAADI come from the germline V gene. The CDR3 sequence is CASRFGRFTEAFF. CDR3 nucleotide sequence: TGCGCCAGCCGTTTTGGGAGGTTTACTGAAGCTTTCTTT.

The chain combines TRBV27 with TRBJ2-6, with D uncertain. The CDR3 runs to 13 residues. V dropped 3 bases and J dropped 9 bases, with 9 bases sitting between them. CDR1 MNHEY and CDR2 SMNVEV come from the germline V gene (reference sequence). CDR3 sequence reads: CASSFTRFNVLTF. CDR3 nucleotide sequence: TGTGCCAGCAGTTTTACCCGTTTCAACGTCCTGACTTTC.

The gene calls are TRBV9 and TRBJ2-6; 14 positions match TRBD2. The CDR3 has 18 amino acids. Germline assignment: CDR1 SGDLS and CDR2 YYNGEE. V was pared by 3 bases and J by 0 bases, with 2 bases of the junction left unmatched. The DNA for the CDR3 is TGTGCCAGCAGCGGGACTAGCGGGGGGACCTCTGGGGCCAACGTCCTGACTTTC. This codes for CASSGTSGGTSGANVLTF.

CDR3 region: CASSYTPGMNTEAFF. The DNA for the CDR3 is TGTGCCAGCAGTTACACCCCCGGTATGAACACTGAAGCTTTCTTT. The chain joins TRBV6-7 to TRBJ1-1; D gene ambiguous. TRBV6-7 is identified as an open reading frame with a role that is uncertain. The CDR3 runs 15 residues. Trimming took 2 bases from V and 0 from J, leaving 10 bases between them.

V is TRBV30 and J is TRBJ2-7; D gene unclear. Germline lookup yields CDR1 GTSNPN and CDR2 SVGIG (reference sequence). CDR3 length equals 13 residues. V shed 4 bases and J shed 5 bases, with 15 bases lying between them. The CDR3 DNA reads TGTGCCTGGAATAGACGGGTGGGGAACGAGCAGTACTTC. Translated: CAWNRRVGNEQYF.